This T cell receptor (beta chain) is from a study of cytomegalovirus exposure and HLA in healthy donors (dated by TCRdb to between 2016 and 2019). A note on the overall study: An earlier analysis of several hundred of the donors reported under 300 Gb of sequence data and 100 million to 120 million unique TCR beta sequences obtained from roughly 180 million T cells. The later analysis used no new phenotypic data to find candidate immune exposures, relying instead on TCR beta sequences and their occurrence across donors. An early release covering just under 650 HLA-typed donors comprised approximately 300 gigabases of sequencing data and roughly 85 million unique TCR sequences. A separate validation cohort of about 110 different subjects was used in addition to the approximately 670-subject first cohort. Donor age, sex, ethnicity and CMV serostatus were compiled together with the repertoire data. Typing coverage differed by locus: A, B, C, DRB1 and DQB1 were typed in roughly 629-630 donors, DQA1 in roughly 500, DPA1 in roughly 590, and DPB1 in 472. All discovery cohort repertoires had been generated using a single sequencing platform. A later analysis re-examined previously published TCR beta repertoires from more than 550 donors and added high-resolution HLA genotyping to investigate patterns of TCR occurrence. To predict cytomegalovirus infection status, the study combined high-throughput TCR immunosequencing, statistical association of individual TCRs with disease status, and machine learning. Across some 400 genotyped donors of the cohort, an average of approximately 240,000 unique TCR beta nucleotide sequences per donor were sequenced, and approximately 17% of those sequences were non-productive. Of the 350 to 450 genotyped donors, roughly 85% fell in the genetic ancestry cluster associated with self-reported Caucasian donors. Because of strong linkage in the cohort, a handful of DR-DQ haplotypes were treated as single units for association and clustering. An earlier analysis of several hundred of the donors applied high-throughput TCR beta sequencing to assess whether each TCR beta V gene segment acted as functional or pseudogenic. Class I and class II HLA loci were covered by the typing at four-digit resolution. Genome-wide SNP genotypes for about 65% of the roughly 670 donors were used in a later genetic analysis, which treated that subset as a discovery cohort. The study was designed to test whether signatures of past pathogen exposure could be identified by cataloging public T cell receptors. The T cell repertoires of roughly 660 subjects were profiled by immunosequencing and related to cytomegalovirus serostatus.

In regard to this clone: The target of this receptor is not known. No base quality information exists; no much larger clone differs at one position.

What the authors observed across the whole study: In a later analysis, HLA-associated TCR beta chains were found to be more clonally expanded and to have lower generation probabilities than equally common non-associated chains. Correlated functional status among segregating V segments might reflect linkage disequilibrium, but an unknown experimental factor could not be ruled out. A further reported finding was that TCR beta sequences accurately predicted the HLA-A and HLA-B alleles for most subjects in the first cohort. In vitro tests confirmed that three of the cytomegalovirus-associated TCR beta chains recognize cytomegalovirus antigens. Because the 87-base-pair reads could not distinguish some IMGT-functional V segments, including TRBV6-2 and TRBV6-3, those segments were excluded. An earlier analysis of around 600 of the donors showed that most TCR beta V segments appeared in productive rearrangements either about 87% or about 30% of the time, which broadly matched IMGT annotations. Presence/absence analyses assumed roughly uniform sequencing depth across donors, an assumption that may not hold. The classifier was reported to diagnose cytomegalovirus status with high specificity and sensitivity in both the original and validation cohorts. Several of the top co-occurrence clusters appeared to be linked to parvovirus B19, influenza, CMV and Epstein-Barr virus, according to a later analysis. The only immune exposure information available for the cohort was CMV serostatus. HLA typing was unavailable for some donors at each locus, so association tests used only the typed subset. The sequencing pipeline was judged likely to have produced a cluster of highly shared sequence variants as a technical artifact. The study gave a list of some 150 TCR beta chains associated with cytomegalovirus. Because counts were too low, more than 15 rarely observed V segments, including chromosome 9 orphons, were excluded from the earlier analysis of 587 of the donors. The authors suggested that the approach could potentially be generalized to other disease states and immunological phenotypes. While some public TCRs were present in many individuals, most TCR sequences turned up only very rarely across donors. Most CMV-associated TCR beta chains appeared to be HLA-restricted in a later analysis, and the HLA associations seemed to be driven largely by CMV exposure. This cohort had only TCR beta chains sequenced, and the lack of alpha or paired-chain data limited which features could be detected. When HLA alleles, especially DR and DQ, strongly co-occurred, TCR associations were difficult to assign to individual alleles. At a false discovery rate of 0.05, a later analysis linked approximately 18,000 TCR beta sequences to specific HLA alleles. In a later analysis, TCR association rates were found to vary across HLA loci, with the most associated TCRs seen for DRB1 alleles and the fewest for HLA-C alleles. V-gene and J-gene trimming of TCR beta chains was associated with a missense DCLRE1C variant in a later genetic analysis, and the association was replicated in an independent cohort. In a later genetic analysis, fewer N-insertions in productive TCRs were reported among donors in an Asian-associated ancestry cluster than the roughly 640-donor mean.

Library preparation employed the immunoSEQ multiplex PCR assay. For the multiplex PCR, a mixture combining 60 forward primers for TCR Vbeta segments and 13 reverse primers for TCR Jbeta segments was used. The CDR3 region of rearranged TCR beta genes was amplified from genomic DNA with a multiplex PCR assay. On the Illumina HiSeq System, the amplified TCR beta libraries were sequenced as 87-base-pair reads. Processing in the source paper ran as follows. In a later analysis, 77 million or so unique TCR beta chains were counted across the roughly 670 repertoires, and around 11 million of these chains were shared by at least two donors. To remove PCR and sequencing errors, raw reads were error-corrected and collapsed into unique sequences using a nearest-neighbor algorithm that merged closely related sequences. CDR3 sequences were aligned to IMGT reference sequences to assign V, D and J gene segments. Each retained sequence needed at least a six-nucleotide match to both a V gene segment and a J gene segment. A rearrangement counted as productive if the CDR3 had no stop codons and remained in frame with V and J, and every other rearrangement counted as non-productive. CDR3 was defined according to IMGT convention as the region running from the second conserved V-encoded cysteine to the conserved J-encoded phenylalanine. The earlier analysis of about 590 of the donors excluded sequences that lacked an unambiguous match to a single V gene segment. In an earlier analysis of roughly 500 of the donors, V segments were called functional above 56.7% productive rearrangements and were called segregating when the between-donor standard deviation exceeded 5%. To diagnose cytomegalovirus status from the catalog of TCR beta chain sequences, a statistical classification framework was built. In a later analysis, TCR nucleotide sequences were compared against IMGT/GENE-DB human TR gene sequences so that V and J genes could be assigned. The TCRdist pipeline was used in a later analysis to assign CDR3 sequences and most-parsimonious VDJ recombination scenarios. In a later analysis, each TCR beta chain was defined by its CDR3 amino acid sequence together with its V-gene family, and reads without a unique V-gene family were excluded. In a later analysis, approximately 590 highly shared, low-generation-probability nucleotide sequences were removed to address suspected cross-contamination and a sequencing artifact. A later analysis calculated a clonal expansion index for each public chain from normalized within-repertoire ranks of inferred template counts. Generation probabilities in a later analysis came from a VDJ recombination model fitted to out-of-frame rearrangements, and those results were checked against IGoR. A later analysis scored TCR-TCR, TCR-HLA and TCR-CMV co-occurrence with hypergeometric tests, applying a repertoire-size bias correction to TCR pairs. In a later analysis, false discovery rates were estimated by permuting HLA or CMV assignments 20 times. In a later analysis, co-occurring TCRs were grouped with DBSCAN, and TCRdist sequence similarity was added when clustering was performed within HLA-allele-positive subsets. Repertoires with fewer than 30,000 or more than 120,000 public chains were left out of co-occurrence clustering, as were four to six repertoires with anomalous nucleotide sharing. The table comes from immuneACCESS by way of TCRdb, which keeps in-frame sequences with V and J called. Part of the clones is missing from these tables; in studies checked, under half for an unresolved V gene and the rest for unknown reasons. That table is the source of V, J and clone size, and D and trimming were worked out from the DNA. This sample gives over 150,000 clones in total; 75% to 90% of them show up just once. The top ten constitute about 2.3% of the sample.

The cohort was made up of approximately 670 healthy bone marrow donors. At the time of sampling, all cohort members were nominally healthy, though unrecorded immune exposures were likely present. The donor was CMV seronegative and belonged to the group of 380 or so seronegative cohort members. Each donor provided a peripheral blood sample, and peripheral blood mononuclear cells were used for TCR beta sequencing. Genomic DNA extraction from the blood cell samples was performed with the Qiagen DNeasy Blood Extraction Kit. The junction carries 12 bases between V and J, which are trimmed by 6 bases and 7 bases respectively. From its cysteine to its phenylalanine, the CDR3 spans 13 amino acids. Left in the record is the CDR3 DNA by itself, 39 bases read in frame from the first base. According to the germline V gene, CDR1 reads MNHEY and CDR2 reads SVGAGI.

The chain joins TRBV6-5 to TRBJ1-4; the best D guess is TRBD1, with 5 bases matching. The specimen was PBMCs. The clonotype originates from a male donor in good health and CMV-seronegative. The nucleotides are TGTGCCAGCAGCGGAGGGAGGGGTGAAAAACTGTTTTTT. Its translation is CASSGGRGEKLFF.